Following are 21 T cell receptor beta chains from one sample sequenced in a study of neurological immune-mediated disorders. MiXCR was run by TCRdb on the 5' RACE reads, yielding one entry per CDR3 protein. The top ten hold about 2% of the sample, which has approximately 70,000 distinct CDR3 sequences, about 5.1% seen once. Sequencing used PBMCs. The receptors were gathered from a woman aged 70-85 years with multiple sclerosis.

In this sample, this clonotype is medium-sized (0.01 to 0.1%). This rearrangement joins TRBV10-1 to TRBJ2-3, with 9 bases fitting TRBD2. CDR1 and CDR2 (germline): WNHNN, SYGVQD (reference sequence). V shed 2 bases and J 6 bases; nucleotides not matched to a gene: 6. The CDR3 runs 15 residues. CDR3 sequence: CASSEGTSSADTQYF. CDR3 DNA sequence: TGCGCCAGCAGTGAGGGGACTAGCAGTGCGGATACGCAGTATTTT.

This chain links TRBV7-6 with TRBJ2-2, with 8 nucleotides matching TRBD2. Germline trimming cut 4 bases from V and 4 bases from J; bases unmatched to any gene: 2. Per germline, CDR1 SGHVS and CDR2 FNYEAQ. The CDR3 consists of 14 residues. CDR3 bases: TGTGCCAGCAGCTCCCGGGAGGGCACCGGGGAGCTGTTTTTT. Encoded protein: CASSSREGTGELFF.

This clonotype was detected many times. The rearrangement joins TRBV5-1 to TRBJ2-2; 7 positions match TRBD2. The CDR3 contains 16 residues. Germline CDR1 reads SGHRS; CDR2 reads YFSETQ. The V gene end was trimmed by 4 bases and the J gene end by 0 bases; junction bases not matched to a gene: 6. The CDR3 is CASSPVAGSNTGELFF. The CDR3 DNA reads TGCGCCAGCAGCCCCGTAGCGGGTTCGAACACCGGGGAGCTGTTTTTT.

This clonotype was detected many times. The genes are TRBV20-1 and TRBJ1-2, with TRBD1 identical over 7 bases. Trimming cost V 2 bases and J 3 bases; bases outside gene matches: 6. The germline V gene encodes CDR1 DFQATT and CDR2 SNEGSKA (reference sequence). This CDR3 is 14 amino acids long. The CDR3 region is CSARKGAEDYGYTF. The CDR3 DNA follows: TGCAGTGCTAGAAAGGGGGCGGAGGACTATGGCTACACCTTC.

This clonotype was seen repeatedly, ten times or more. The V and J genes are TRBV4-3 and TRBJ2-3, with 8 positions matching TRBD2. The CDR3 has 14 amino acids. V was clipped by 5 bases and J by 4 bases; unmatched bases: 5. CDR1 is LGHNA and CDR2 is YSLEER in the germline V gene. In DNA form, the CDR3 reads TGCGCCAGCAGCTTAGCGGGGCGTCCAGATACGCAGTATTTT. Translating gives CASSLAGRPDTQYF.

V and J are TRBV4-3 and TRBJ2-3; D is unclear. Looked up from germline, CDR1 is LGHNA and CDR2 is YSLEER. V lost 8 bases to trimming and J lost 2 bases, with 14 bases between them. The CDR3 runs 14 residues. DNA of the CDR3: TGCGCCAGCTCTATCGAGAAAAACACAGATACGCAGTATTTT. Translated, it gives CASSIEKNTDTQYF.

This clonotype was seen repeatedly, ten times or more. CDR3 bases: TGTGCCAGCAAGGGGCAGGGTGTCGACGAGCAGTACTTC. Its translation: CASKGQGVDEQYF. The chain carries TRBV3-1 and TRBJ2-7, with D tentatively TRBD1 (5 bases). The CDR3 totals 13 residues. V was clipped by 7 bases and J by 5 bases, with 15 bases between them. Germline V gene sequence: CDR1 LGHDT, CDR2 YNNKEL (reference sequence).

This clonotype was detected ten times or more. V usage is TRBV10-3 and J usage is TRBJ2-5, with D hard to call. With 2 bases removed from V and 3 bases from J, the gap between germline ends came to 4 bases. The CDR3 is made up of 12 amino acids. In germline, CDR1 is ENHRY, CDR2 SYGVKD. The CDR3 reads CAISEREETQYF. The CDR3, as DNA: TGTGCCATCAGTGAGAGGGAAGAGACCCAGTACTTC.

At least ten counts were recorded for this clonotype. In DNA form, the CDR3 reads TGCAGCGTACAGACAGGGAGGGCCACCGGGGAGCTGTTTTTT. As protein: CSVQTGRATGELFF. The rearrangement joins TRBV29-1 to TRBJ2-2; D tentatively fits TRBD1 or TRBD2 (7 bases each). This CDR3 is 14 amino acids long. V was cut by 6 bases and J by 4 bases, with 15 bases left in between. Germline V lookup: CDR1 SQVTM, CDR2 ANQGSEA.

This clonotype was seen repeatedly, ten times or more. The chain links TRBV7-8 to TRBJ2-7; perhaps TRBD2 as D (6 bases). Germline-derived CDR1 and CDR2 are SGHVS and FQNEAQ. This CDR3 comprises 14 residues. Between the trimmed V and J ends, which lost 8 bases and 0 bases, there was a span of 14 bases. CDR3 loop: CASRGGGNSYEQYF. CDR3 DNA: TGTGCCAGCCGCGGTGGAGGGAACTCCTACGAGCAGTACTTC.

The chain has TRBV10-2 and TRBJ2-5, with 10 bases matching TRBD2. Per the germline V gene, CDR1 is WSHSY and CDR2 is SAAADI. The junction had 2 bases not matched to a gene; V was cut back by 2 bases and J by 5 bases. This CDR3 is 14 amino acids long. CDR3 coding DNA: TGCGCCAGCAGTGAGACTAGCGGGGTCGAGACCCAGTACTTC. Translated, it gives CASSETSGVETQYF.

This clonotype was counted ten times or more. The chain links TRBV15 to TRBJ2-7, with TRBD1 as a possible D gene (6 bases). The germline gives CDR1 LNHNV, CDR2 YYDKDF (reference sequence). This CDR3 has 14 amino acids. V was cut by 4 bases and J by 2 bases, with 12 bases left in between. The CDR3 here is CATSKKQGTYEQYF. CDR3 nucleotide sequence: TGTGCCACCAGCAAAAAACAGGGAACCTACGAGCAGTACTTC.

At least ten counts were recorded for this clonotype. This chain uses TRBV2 with TRBJ2-3, with D perhaps matching TRBD2 (5 bases). The germline CDR1 and CDR2 sequences are SNHLY and FYNNEI. V was trimmed by 6 bases and J by 4 bases, leaving 11 bases between them. The CDR3 is 13 residues long. The CDR3, as DNA: TGTGCCAGCAGCAGCGGAGCCCCAGATACGCAGTATTTT. This gives the protein CASSSGAPDTQYF.

This clonotype was recorded at least ten times. This rearrangement joins TRBV11-3 to TRBJ2-2; no clear D gene. V was cut by 1 base and J by 0 bases, with 6 bases left in between. The CDR3 covers 15 residues. Per the germline V gene, CDR1 is SGHNT and CDR2 is YENEEA. CDR3 DNA: TGTGCCAGCAGCTTAGGGAGTGCGAACACCGGGGAGCTGTTTTTT. This gives the protein CASSLGSANTGELFF.

This clonotype was picked up many times. This chain joins TRBV20-1 and TRBJ2-5; D might be TRBD2 (5 bases). V shed 7 bases and J shed 5 bases, with 17 bases lying between them. Germline CDR1 is DFQATT and CDR2 is SNEGSKA (reference sequence). The CDR3 consists of 13 residues. CDR3 sequence reads: CSVRAGPGETQYF. The DNA for the CDR3 is TGCAGTGTACGTGCTGGGCCGGGGGAGACCCAGTACTTC.

This clonotype has ten or more counts. The rearrangement joins TRBV27 to TRBJ2-1; TRBD2 agrees at 8 bases. The V and J ends lost 7 bases and 7 bases, in that order; junction bases with no gene match: 6. This CDR3 region has 13 residues. Germline CDR1 MNHEY, CDR2 SMNVEV (reference sequence). CDR3 DNA: TGTGCCAGCAAAAAACTAGCGGCAAATGAGCAGTTCTTC. It specifies CASKKLAANEQFF.

This clonotype showed up just a few times. The V and J genes are TRBV5-1 and TRBJ2-1; 7 positions match TRBD2. The germline CDR1 and CDR2 sequences are SGHRS and YFSETQ. The length of the CDR3 is 17 residues. V gave up 3 bases and J gave up 3 bases; unmatched junction bases: 12. CDR3 region: CASSSDPSGQYYNEQFF. The CDR3 DNA follows: TGCGCCAGCAGCTCGGATCCTAGCGGCCAATACTACAATGAGCAGTTCTTC. The complete variable domain, with remaining parts taken from reference TRBV5-1 and TRBJ2-1, reads KAGVTQTPRYLIKTRGQQVTLSCSPISGHRSVSWYQQTPGQGLQFLFEYFSETQRNKGNFPGRFSGRQFSNSRSEMNVSTLELGDSALYLCASSSDPSGQYYNEQFFGPGTRLTVL.

The table lists this clonotype with many counts. The V and J genes are TRBV7-2 and TRBJ1-1, with D unclear. Germline V CDR1 and CDR2: SGHTA, FQGNSA. This CDR3 spans 15 amino acids. V was shortened by 1 base and J by 5 bases, with 14 bases between the two germline ends. CDR3: CASSLVTGRGTEAFF. The CDR3 nucleotides read TGTGCCAGCAGCTTAGTTACGGGTCGAGGGACTGAAGCTTTCTTT.

There are many counts of this clonotype. The rearrangement uses TRBV7-9 and TRBJ1-6, with D tentatively TRBD1 (6 bases). Germline V gives CDR1 SEHNR, CDR2 FQNEAQ (reference sequence). This CDR3 spans 13 amino acids. Trimming took off 9 bases at V and 7 bases at J, with 13 bases between the two ends. The CDR3 region has the DNA TGTGCCAGTCAGGGGAATACAAATTCACCCCTCCACTTT. Translation: CASQGNTNSPLHF. Full variable domain (outside the CDR3, taken from reference TRBV7-9 and TRBJ1-6): DTGVSQNPRHKITKRGQNVTFRCDPISEHNRLYWYRQTLGQGPEFLTYFQNEAQLEKSRLLSDRFSAERPKGSFSTLEIQRTEQGDSAMYLCASQGNTNSPLHFGNGTRLTVT.

This clonotype was detected many times. The chain is built from TRBV5-1 and TRBJ1-5; unclear D gene. With 4 bases removed from V and 1 base from J, the gap between germline ends came to 6 bases. Looked up from germline, CDR1 is SGHRS and CDR2 is YFSETQ. This CDR3 spans 13 amino acids. CDR3 sequence: CASSPDSNQPQHF. The DNA for the CDR3 is TGCGCCAGCAGCCCGGACAGCAATCAGCCCCAGCATTTT.

This clonotype was counted many times. The rearrangement joins TRBV7-2 to TRBJ2-1; TRBD2 aligns across 9 bases. Germline CDR1 SGHTA, CDR2 FQGNSA. After removal of 2 bases from V and 9 bases from J, the junction contained 14 bases not matched to a gene. The CDR3 runs to 17 residues. CDR3 DNA sequence: TGTGCCAGCAGCTTACAGACGCCGGGACTAGCCCATGGTGAGCAGTTCTTC. Amino acid sequence: CASSLQTPGLAHGEQFF.